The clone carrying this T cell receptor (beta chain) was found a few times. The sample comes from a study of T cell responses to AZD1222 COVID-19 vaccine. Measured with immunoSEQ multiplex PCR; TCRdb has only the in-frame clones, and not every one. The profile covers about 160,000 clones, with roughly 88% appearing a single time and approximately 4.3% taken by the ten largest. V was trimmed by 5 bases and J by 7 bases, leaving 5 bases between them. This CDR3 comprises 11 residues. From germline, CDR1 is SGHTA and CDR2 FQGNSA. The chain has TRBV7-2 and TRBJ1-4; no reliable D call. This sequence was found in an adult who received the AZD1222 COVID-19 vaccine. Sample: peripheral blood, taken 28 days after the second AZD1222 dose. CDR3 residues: CASSPGEKLFF. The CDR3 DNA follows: TGTGCCAGCAGCCCCGGTGAAAAACTGTTTTTT.